This T cell receptor beta chain was recorded in a study of cytomegalovirus exposure and HLA in healthy donors. With regard to this clone: Antigen: not known.

PCR primers comprised 60 Vbeta and 13 Jbeta primers. The repertoire was sequenced with immunoSEQ multiplex PCR; TCRdb's copy has only in-frame clones and lacks some. The record lists around 48,000 clones, of which the ten most abundant hold less than 2.5%. Whole-study results and caveats: In vitro, three CMV-associated chains proved specific for CMV antigens. A previous analysis found most TCR beta V segments productive roughly 87% or roughly 30% of the time.

The V end was cut by 1 base, the J end by 0 bases, with 16 bases between. This CDR3 spans 17 amino acids. The germline gives CDR1 MGHRA, CDR2 YSYEKL. Donors showed nominal health when sampled, although they likely had unrecorded immune exposures. The sequenced sample was PBMCs. V is TRBV4-1 and J is TRBJ2-7, with D possibly TRBD2 on 6 matching bases. This receptor was obtained from a female donor in good health and CMV-seronegative. CDR3 amino acids: CASSQVSAGSSSYEQYF. CDR3 nucleotide sequence: TGCGCCAGCAGCCAAGTATCGGCGGGATCCTCCTCCTACGAGCAGTACTTC.